This TCR beta chain is from a study of monozygotic twins with inflammatory bowel disease. Study findings and constraints: Researchers were unable to tell different T cell subtypes apart.

Comment on this clonotype: Its antigen is not known.

The CDR3 is 14 amino acids. CDR1 MNHEY and CDR2 SVGEGT come from the germline V gene. One entry per CDR3 protein, without DNA, is what TCRdb gives after re-calling the 5' RACE reads. The data include a few hundred thousand distinct CDR3 sequences; the top ten clones carry approximately 2.4%. What was sequenced was blood. This TCR came from a human donor with ulcerative colitis or Crohn's disease, or a healthy co-twin of an affected twin (not recorded which). J is TRBJ2-5 and V is TRBV6-2 or TRBV6-3; TCRdb outputs TRBD2, but without DNA this stays unchecked. This chain's CDR3 is CASRTSGVVETQYF.